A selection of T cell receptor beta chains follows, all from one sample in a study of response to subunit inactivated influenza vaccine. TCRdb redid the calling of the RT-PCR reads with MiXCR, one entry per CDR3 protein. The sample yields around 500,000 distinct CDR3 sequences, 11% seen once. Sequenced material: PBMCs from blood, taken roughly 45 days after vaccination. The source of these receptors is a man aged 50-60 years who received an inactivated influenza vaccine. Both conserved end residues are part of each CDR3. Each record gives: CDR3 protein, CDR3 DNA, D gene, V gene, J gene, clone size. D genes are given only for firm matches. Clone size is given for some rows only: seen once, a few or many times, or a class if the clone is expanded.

CDR3: CASRTGVDTGELFF
DNA: TGTGCCAGCAGAACAGGGGTCGACACCGGGGAGCTGTTTTTT
D: TRBD1
V: TRBV6-1
J: TRBJ2-2
size: .

CDR3: CSARADLLPPYEQYF
DNA: TGCAGTGCTAGAGCCGACCTACTACCACCATACGAGCAGTACTTC
D: .
V: TRBV20-1
J: TRBJ2-7
size: .

CDR3: CASSDNHGGGTGELFF
DNA: TGTGCCAGCAGCGATAACCACGGAGGGGGCACCGGGGAGCTGTTTTTT
D: .
V: TRBV7-9
J: TRBJ2-2
size: few

CDR3: CATSNAGLPSREQYF
DNA: TGTGCCACCAGCAACGCCGGGCTCCCAAGTCGGGAGCAGTACTTC
D: .
V: TRBV15
J: TRBJ2-7
size: .

CDR3: CASSYSSGGTYNEQFF
DNA: TGTGCCAGCAGTTACTCGAGTGGGGGGACGTACAATGAGCAGTTCTTC
D: .
V: TRBV6-2/TRBV6-3
J: TRBJ2-1
size: many

CDR3: CSVDRGSKTEAFF
DNA: TGCAGCGTTGACAGGGGCTCGAAAACTGAAGCTTTCTTT
D: .
V: TRBV29-1
J: TRBJ1-1
size: .

CDR3: CASSQQGSDGYTF
DNA: TGCGCCAGCAGCCAACAGGGCTCCGATGGCTACACCTTC
D: .
V: TRBV5-1
J: TRBJ1-2
size: .

CDR3: CASSLAGTRSYEQYF
DNA: TGTGCCAGCAGCTTAGCCGGGACAAGAAGCTACGAGCAGTACTTC
D: .
V: TRBV11-2
J: TRBJ2-7
size: .

CDR3: CASSRDYQQETQYF
DNA: TGTGCCAGCAGTCGGGACTACCAGCAAGAGACCCAGTACTTC
D: TRBD2
V: TRBV12-3/TRBV12-4
J: TRBJ2-5
size: many

CDR3: CASSWWEGGYNEQFF
DNA: TGCGCCAGCAGCTGGTGGGAGGGCGGGTACAATGAGCAGTTCTTC
D: TRBD2
V: TRBV5-1
J: TRBJ2-1
size: few

CDR3: CSASPTLLAGGTDTQYF
DNA: TGCAGTGCTAGCCCGACCTTACTAGCGGGGGGCACAGATACGCAGTATTTT
D: TRBD2
V: TRBV20-1
J: TRBJ2-3
size: .

CDR3: CASSLGGFGELFF
DNA: TGTGCCAGCAGTTTAGGAGGGTTCGGGGAGCTGTTTTTT
D: .
V: TRBV12-3/TRBV12-4
J: TRBJ2-2
size: many

CDR3: CSAERITPGLAGTDTQYF
DNA: TGCAGTGCTGAGAGAATCACACCGGGACTAGCGGGCACAGATACGCAGTATTTT
D: TRBD2
V: TRBV20-1
J: TRBJ2-3
size: few

CDR3: CASSLEGNLAGYF
DNA: TGTGCCAGCAGCTTAGAAGGGAACTTAGCCGGGTACTTC
D: .
V: TRBV7-8
J: TRBJ2-7
size: .

CDR3: CASSLGQGTIYGYTF
DNA: TGTGCCAGCAGCTTAGGCCAGGGGACTATCTATGGCTACACCTTC
D: .
V: TRBV7-9
J: TRBJ1-2
size: .

CDR3: CASRFLRGQGQDTQYF
DNA: TGTGCCAGCAGGTTCCTCCGTGGACAGGGGCAAGATACGCAGTATTTT
D: TRBD1
V: TRBV7-8
J: TRBJ2-3
size: .

CDR3: CSVDENEPPEQFF
DNA: TGCAGCGTTGACGAGAACGAGCCCCCTGAGCAGTTCTTC
D: .
V: TRBV29-1
J: TRBJ2-1
size: few

CDR3: CSATLGGGLAKNIQYF
DNA: TGCAGTGCGACCCTGGGGGGGGGGCTAGCCAAAAACATTCAGTACTTC
D: .
V: TRBV20-1
J: TRBJ2-4
size: few

CDR3: CSETTGSPRSGNTIYF
DNA: TGCAGTGAAACAACGGGTTCGCCGCGCTCTGGAAACACCATATATTTT
D: .
V: TRBV20-1
J: TRBJ1-3
size: many

CDR3: CASSQGKWDRGTDTQYF
DNA: TGCGCCAGCAGCCAAGGCAAATGGGACAGGGGCACAGATACGCAGTATTTT
D: TRBD1
V: TRBV4-3
J: TRBJ2-3
size: few

CDR3: CASSLAAGANLYGYTF
DNA: TGTGCCAGCAGCTTGGCGGCAGGGGCTAACCTTTATGGCTACACCTTC
D: .
V: TRBV5-5
J: TRBJ1-2
size: few

CDR3: CASSRIRGNNSPLHF
DNA: TGTGCCAGCAGCCGAATAAGGGGGAATAATTCACCCCTCCACTTT
D: .
V: TRBV4-2
J: TRBJ1-6
size: .

CDR3: CASSLARRVQERAQETQYF
DNA: TGTGCCAGCAGCTTAGCGAGGAGAGTGCAGGAGAGGGCACAAGAGACCCAGTACTTC
D: .
V: TRBV11-1
J: TRBJ2-5
size: .

CDR3: CSVDRQGNNEQFF
DNA: TGCAGCGTTGATCGGCAGGGAAACAATGAGCAGTTCTTC
D: .
V: TRBV29-1
J: TRBJ2-1
size: .

CDR3: CATSREDEQFF
DNA: TGTGCCACCAGCAGGGAAGATGAGCAGTTCTTC
D: .
V: TRBV15
J: TRBJ2-1
size: many

CDR3: CSGRTQFNEQFF
DNA: TGCAGCGGCCGGACCCAATTCAATGAGCAGTTCTTC
D: .
V: TRBV29-1
J: TRBJ2-1
size: many

CDR3: CASSGAGKSYGYTF
DNA: TGCGCCAGCAGCGGCGCCGGGAAGAGCTATGGCTACACCTTC
D: .
V: TRBV5-1
J: TRBJ1-2
size: few

CDR3: CASSDRGWNVGDNEQFF
DNA: TGTGCCAGCAGTGACCGCGGATGGAACGTTGGAGACAATGAGCAGTTCTTC
D: .
V: TRBV6-1
J: TRBJ2-1
size: few

CDR3: CASSLDVGNQPQHF
DNA: TGCGCCAGCAGCTTGGACGTGGGCAATCAGCCCCAGCATTTT
D: .
V: TRBV5-1
J: TRBJ1-5
size: .

CDR3: CASSTGHDRRETQYF
DNA: TGTGCCAGCAGCACAGGACACGACCGCCGAGAGACCCAGTACTTC
D: .
V: TRBV9
J: TRBJ2-5
size: .

CDR3: CASSLAHGTSVYNEQFF
DNA: TGTGCCAGCAGCTTAGCCCACGGGACTAGCGTTTACAATGAGCAGTTCTTC
D: TRBD2
V: TRBV7-6
J: TRBJ2-1
size: many

CDR3: CSVRVSGNTIYF
DNA: TGCAGCGTTCGAGTCTCTGGAAACACCATATATTTT
D: .
V: TRBV29-1
J: TRBJ1-3
size: .

CDR3: CATSEEGRGSSYNEQFF
DNA: TGTGCCACCAGTGAGGAAGGGCGGGGTAGCTCCTACAATGAGCAGTTCTTC
D: .
V: TRBV24-1
J: TRBJ2-1
size: many

CDR3: CAISEGPREDTEAFF
DNA: TGTGCCATCAGTGAGGGGCCGCGGGAGGACACTGAAGCTTTCTTT
D: .
V: TRBV10-3
J: TRBJ1-1
size: many

CDR3: CASSAWDRGAFF
DNA: TGTGCCAGCAGCGCCTGGGACAGGGGAGCTTTCTTT
D: TRBD1
V: TRBV9
J: TRBJ1-1
size: .

CDR3: CSSSYLRLAVVNEQFF
DNA: TGTTCCAGCAGTTACTTGAGACTAGCGGTTGTAAATGAGCAGTTCTTC
D: TRBD2
V: TRBV6-2/TRBV6-3
J: TRBJ2-1
size: .

CDR3: CASSSNPTSWGLETQYF
DNA: TGTGCCAGCAGCTCAAACCCCACTAGCTGGGGGCTGGAGACCCAGTACTTC
D: .
V: TRBV7-2
J: TRBJ2-5
size: few

CDR3: CAISAYSGGETQYF
DNA: TGTGCCATCAGTGCCTATAGCGGGGGGGAGACCCAGTACTTC
D: TRBD2
V: TRBV10-3
J: TRBJ2-5
size: few

CDR3: CASSPVDRGTEAFF
DNA: TGTGCCAGCAGTCCCGTAGACAGGGGCACTGAAGCTTTCTTT
D: TRBD1
V: TRBV27
J: TRBJ1-1
size: few